This TCR beta chain was sequenced in a study of chemoradiotherapy in HPV16-positive cancers. Repertoires were sampled repeatedly during chemoradiotherapy. The CDR3 is made up of 16 amino acids. Looked up from germline, CDR1 is SGHTA and CDR2 is FQGNSA. J was trimmed by 7 bases and V by 5 bases; bases with no gene match: 8. Repertoires were generated with immunoSEQ multiplex PCR, while TCRdb's copy carries only in-frame clones and drops some. The sample lists about 1,200 clones, roughly nine tenths occurring once. V is TRBV7-2 and J is TRBJ2-5; TRBD2 aligns across 15 bases. The specimen comprised tumor tissue, sampled from a patient who underwent chemoradiotherapy. The TCR comes from a human donor with HPV-associated anogenital cancer. The CDR3 loop reads CASSQGLAGGLGTQYF. The CDR3 nucleotides are TGTGCCAGCAGCCAAGGACTAGCGGGAGGGCTGGGGACCCAGTACTTC.